This entry lists 30 T cell receptor beta chains sequenced from one sample in a study of human T cells and chemical hapten exposure listed by TCRdb under 2021. The sample's time point label, decoded: patch test 3, about 24 weeks after DPC sensitization. This sample's treatment or condition label indicates: therapeutic diphenylcyclopropenone sensitization with weekly scalp DPC. Library preparation used RACE. TCRdb names NextSeq 500 as the instrument used. The public reads were run again by TCRdb, first through fastp at Q25 and then through MiXCR, and only productive beta chains were kept. Records with the same CDR3 protein are collapsed into one entry carrying the most frequent genes and DNA. A total of tens of thousands of distinct CDR3 sequences appear in this sample, 11% of them only once. The ten largest clones capture 1.4% of the sample. The sample was whole blood, taken in connection with sensitization to the hapten diphenylcyclopropenone (DPC). Receptor source: a woman aged 45-65 years with alopecia areata. Some clones in this sample may be carry-over from other donors' samples.

This clonotype has just a few counts. V and J are TRBV21-1 and TRBJ2-3; the table gives TRBD1 as D, unverified against the DNA. TRBV21-1 is listed as a pseudogene. This CDR3 contains 14 residues. CDR3 loop: CASNGVLARDTQYF. As DNA, the CDR3 is TGTGCCAGCAATGGTGTCCTGGCGAGGGATACGCAGTATTTT.

The rearrangement links TRBV3-1 to TRBJ1-2, with D possibly being TRBD1 (5 bases). The CDR3 runs 15 residues. Trimming took 0 bases from V and 0 from J, leaving 8 bases between them. CDR1 LGHDT and CDR2 YNNKEL come from the germline V gene (reference sequence). CDR3 coding DNA: TGTGCCAGCAGCCAAGATTGGACACCTAACTATGGCTACACCTTC. It is translated as CASSQDWTPNYGYTF.

This chain connects TRBV20-1 to TRBJ2-3; 7 nucleotides match TRBD2. V trimming: 7 bases; J trimming: 4 bases; junction bases outside the gene matches: 14. Germline CDR1 is DFQATT and CDR2 is SNEGSKA (reference sequence). CDR3 size: 15 residues. The CDR3 DNA reads as TGCAGTGTTCTCATCGGTCCTAGCGGAGCAGATACGCAGTATTTT. Protein product: CSVLIGPSGADTQYF.

This sequence joins TRBV5-5 and TRBJ2-7; the D is unclear. Germline V gene sequence: CDR1 SGHKS, CDR2 YYEKEE (reference sequence). The CDR3 extends over 15 amino acids. V was shortened by 4 bases and J by 4 bases, with 18 bases between the two germline ends. DNA for the CDR3: TGTGCCAGCAGCCCGAGCAGTGGACGCGGATACGAGCAGTACTTC. Its protein is CASSPSSGRGYEQYF.

This clonotype was counted ten times or more. The chain is built from TRBV18 and TRBJ1-1, with 7 nucleotides matching TRBD1. V dropped 7 bases and J dropped 0; count of bases not matched to a gene: 11. This CDR3 is 16 amino acids long. CDR1 is KGHSH, CDR2 LQKENI, per germline. Here the CDR3 DNA reads TGTGCCAGCTTCCCCTCACAGGGGCGTATGAACACTGAAGCTTTCTTT. This encodes CASFPSQGRMNTEAFF.

This clonotype was recorded many times. The rearrangement joins TRBV12-5 to TRBJ1-1; the match to TRBD1 covers 7 bases. The CDR3 runs 16 residues. CDR1 is LGHNT and CDR2 is FRNRAP in the germline V gene. The junction had 11 bases not matched to a gene; V was cut back by 7 bases and J by 0 bases. CDR3 nucleotide sequence: TGTGCTAGTGCACTCGGGGACAGCCTCATGAACACTGAAGCTTTCTTT. Its protein is CASALGDSLMNTEAFF.

This clonotype was found a few times. The chain combines TRBV6-2 or TRBV6-3 with TRBJ2-2; the D is unclear. Per the germline V gene, CDR1 is MNHEY and CDR2 is SVGEGT. The CDR3 is made up of 12 amino acids. With 7 bases removed from V and 1 base from J, the gap between germline ends came to 4 bases. The CDR3 reads CASMGNTGELFF. CDR3 sequence (DNA): TGTGCCAGCATGGGGAACACCGGGGAGCTGTTTTTT.

Only a few counts were recorded for this clonotype. The chain has TRBV6-6 and TRBJ2-3, with D hard to call. The CDR3 contains 14 residues. Trimming removed 10 bases from V and 3 bases from J, with 17 bases in between. Germline loops: CDR1 MNHNY, CDR2 SVGAGI (reference sequence). CDR3 sequence reads: CATAKAPGTDTQYF. The CDR3 bases are TGTGCCACCGCAAAGGCCCCCGGAACAGATACGCAGTATTTT.

The V call is TRBV12-3 or TRBV12-4, the J call TRBJ2-1, with a weak D call TRBD2 (6 bases). Trimming removed 3 bases from V and 2 bases from J, with 11 bases in between. CDR3 size: 15 residues. The CDR3: CASSLSSVAYNEQFF. CDR3 nucleotides: TGTGCCAGCAGTTTGTCTAGCGTCGCCTACAATGAGCAGTTCTTC.

Only a few counts were recorded for this clonotype. A read error may account for a junction end that differs from germline. V usage is TRBV5-1 and J usage is TRBJ1-1; D remains unclear. The CDR3 spans 14 residues. Germline CDR1 is SGHRS and CDR2 is YFSETQ. DNA of the CDR3: TGCGCCAGCGGCTTTGGAGGATCGAACACTGAAGCTTTCTTT. Residues: CASGFGGSNTEAFF.

The sample holds many counts of this clonotype. This chain joins TRBV29-1 and TRBJ2-2, with D possibly TRBD2 on 6 matching bases. The V gene's germline CDR1 is SQVTM and CDR2 ANQGSEA. The length of the CDR3 is 13 residues. V was clipped by 4 bases and J by 3 bases, with 9 bases between them. The CDR3 protein is CSVGSGYTGELFF. The CDR3 DNA reads TGCAGCGTTGGTAGCGGTTACACCGGGGAGCTGTTTTTT.

This clonotype was seen only a few times. The chain combines TRBV7-2 with TRBJ2-2; D gene unclear. Germline V gene sequence: CDR1 SGHTA, CDR2 FQGNSA. The CDR3 extends over 14 amino acids. Trimming removed 5 bases at V and 5 bases at J, with 12 bases between. CDR3 nucleotides: TGTGCCAGCAGCCCCTCTCCCGTGACCGGGGAGCTGTTTTTT. Encoded protein: CASSPSPVTGELFF.

This clonotype was counted ten times or more. The CDR3 nucleotides are TGCAGCGTTGACGGTTATGGCTACACCTTC. This gives the protein CSVDGYGYTF. The genes are TRBV29-1 and TRBJ1-2, with D unresolved. This CDR3 contains 10 residues. CDR1 and CDR2 (germline): SQVTM, ANQGSEA. The V gene lost 3 bases and the J gene lost 5 bases, with 4 bases spanning the gap.

The gene calls are TRBV9 and TRBJ1-1; D gene ambiguous. The V and J ends lost 3 bases and 1 base respectively, with 7 bases between them. The CDR3 consists of 13 residues. Germline lookup yields CDR1 SGDLS and CDR2 YYNGEE. CDR3 DNA: TGTGCCAGCAGCGACCCAGGGAACACTGAAGCTTTCTTT. Translated: CASSDPGNTEAFF.

V is TRBV29-1 and J is TRBJ2-1; D possibly corresponds to TRBD2 (5 bases). The CDR3 consists of 16 residues. V was cut by 5 bases and J by 7 bases, with 24 bases left in between. Germline V gives CDR1 SQVTM, CDR2 ANQGSEA. CDR3 region: CSVLEGLLLNVNEQFF. The CDR3 DNA reads as TGCAGCGTTCTAGAAGGACTGCTCCTTAACGTGAATGAGCAGTTCTTC.

This rearrangement joins TRBV5-5 to TRBJ2-3; maybe TRBD2 (6 bases). Deletions cut 0 bases from V and 2 bases from J, with 16 bases between. The CDR3 spans 17 residues. The germline CDR1 and CDR2 sequences are SGHKS and YYEKEE (reference sequence). This CDR3 reads CASSLGGADLSTDTQYF. CDR3 in DNA: TGTGCCAGCAGCTTGGGCGGGGCAGACCTTTCCACAGATACGCAGTATTTT.

This clonotype has a count of ten or more. J is TRBJ1-2 and V is TRBV12-3 or TRBV12-4; 7 bases are shared with TRBD1. Trimming cost V 4 bases and J 4 bases; bases outside gene matches: 6. This CDR3 is 14 amino acids long. The chain's CDR3 is CASSSGGPSYGYTF. For the CDR3, the DNA is TGTGCCAGCAGTTCAGGGGGTCCCAGCTATGGCTACACCTTC.

To note about this clonotype: This clone may be a read error of a much larger clone one base away. This sequence joins TRBV28 and TRBJ2-7; perhaps TRBD2 as D (5 bases). The CDR3 runs to 14 residues. V was cut by 5 bases and J by 2 bases, with 13 bases left in between. Per germline, CDR1 MDHEN and CDR2 SYDVKM. The CDR3 DNA follows: TGTGCCAGCAGTCTGTTAGCGACAACCTACGAGCAGTACTTC. Protein product: CASSLLATTYEQYF.

This clonotype has a count of ten or more. This sequence joins TRBV20-1 and TRBJ2-1; D remains ambiguous. The length of the CDR3 is 13 residues. CDR1 DFQATT and CDR2 SNEGSKA come from the germline V gene (reference sequence). The germline V and J ends were trimmed by 3 bases and 8 bases, with 14 bases remaining between them. This CDR3 is CSASGVDGYEQFF. For the CDR3, the DNA is TGCAGTGCTAGTGGTGTCGACGGTTATGAGCAGTTCTTC.

This clonotype was seen a handful of times. V gene TRBV7-6 combines with J gene TRBJ1-1; no firm D call. CDR3 size: 15 residues. CDR1 and CDR2 (germline): SGHVS, FNYEAQ. Trimming removed 8 bases at V and 1 base at J, with 17 bases between. The DNA of the CDR3 is TGTGCCAGCCTCAAAGGGAGGGATACGAACACTGAAGCTTTCTTT. Amino acid sequence: CASLKGRDTNTEAFF.

The chain has TRBV4-2 and TRBJ2-7; 11 bases fit TRBD2. The CDR3 is made up of 15 amino acids. CDR1 and CDR2 (germline): LGHNA, YNFKEQ. The V gene end was trimmed by 1 base and the J gene end by 2 bases; junction bases not matched to a gene: 1. In DNA form, the CDR3 reads TGTGCCAGCAGCCAAGTTAGCGGGGGGGCCTACGAGCAGTACTTC. This translates into CASSQVSGGAYEQYF.

This clonotype was seen at least ten times. The V gene is TRBV18, the J gene TRBJ2-7, with D tentatively TRBD1 or TRBD2 (5 bases each). Trimming shortened V by 3 bases and J by 2 bases, and 20 bases separated the two germline ends. Germline V gene lookup returns CDR1 KGHSH and CDR2 LQKENI. The CDR3 totals 17 residues. The CDR3 is CASSPLDTYRGAYEQYF. The DNA of the CDR3 is TGTGCCAGCTCACCCCTAGACACGTACAGAGGGGCCTACGAGCAGTACTTC.

This rearrangement joins TRBV5-1 to TRBJ1-3; D perhaps matches TRBD1 (6 bases). CDR1 is SGHRS, CDR2 YFSETQ, per germline. CDR3 length equals 16 residues. V lost 4 bases and J lost 0, with 14 bases in between. Here the CDR3 reads CASSPQTGISGNTIYF. The CDR3, as DNA: TGCGCCAGCAGCCCGCAAACAGGGATCTCTGGAAACACCATATATTTT. Full variable domain (rest looked up from reference TRBV5-1 and TRBJ1-3): KAGVTQTPRYLIKTRGQQVTLSCSPISGHRSVSWYQQTPGQGLQFLFEYFSETQRNKGNFPGRFSGRQFSNSRSEMNVSTLELGDSALYLCASSPQTGISGNTIYFGEGSWLTVV.

In this sample, this clonotype turned up many times. V is TRBV6-5 and J is TRBJ1-2; D unclear. The ends were cut back, 3 bases at V and 2 bases at J, with 13 bases in the middle. The CDR3 has 15 residues. CDR1 MNHEY and CDR2 SVGAGI come from the germline V gene. CDR3 bases: TGTGCCAGCAGTTATTCAGCGGCCCTGAACTATGGCTACACCTTC. This encodes CASSYSAALNYGYTF.

This clonotype was seen ten or more times. The chain uses TRBV19 and TRBJ2-3; D ambiguous. The CDR3 is 16 amino acids. The V end lost 1 base, the J end lost 3 bases, and 14 bases lay between the germline ends. Germline loops: CDR1 LNHDA, CDR2 SQIVND (reference sequence). The CDR3 region has the DNA TGTGCCAGTAGTATAGGGCTCACTGGCCAGACAGATACGCAGTATTTT. Protein: CASSIGLTGQTDTQYF.

This chain joins TRBV11-2 and TRBJ2-3; the match to TRBD2 covers 10 bases. With 2 bases clipped from V and 6 bases from J, the junction kept 5 bases outside the gene matches. Germline V gene sequence: CDR1 SGHAT, CDR2 FQNNGV. The CDR3 runs 15 residues. The CDR3 sequence is CASSLTSGISDTQYF. The CDR3 bases are TGTGCCAGCAGCTTAACTAGCGGGATCTCCGATACGCAGTATTTT.

The chain is built from TRBV4-3 and TRBJ2-5, with 13 bases fitting TRBD2. CDR3 length: 17 residues. With 0 bases clipped from V and 2 bases from J, the junction kept 3 bases outside the gene matches. Germline-derived CDR1 and CDR2 are LGHNA and YSLEER. The CDR3 DNA reads TGCGCCAGCAGCCAAGAAGGGGGACTAGCGGGGCAAGAGACCCAGTACTTC. This gives the protein CASSQEGGLAGQETQYF.

This clonotype was seen more than once but under ten times. V usage is TRBV6-2 or TRBV6-3 and J usage is TRBJ1-1; D gene unclear. CDR3 length: 14 amino acids. V lost 4 bases to trimming and J lost 2 bases, with 11 bases between them. From germline, CDR1 is MNHEY and CDR2 SVGEGT. The CDR3 protein is CASSLWGVNTEAFF. For the CDR3, the DNA is TGTGCCAGCAGTTTATGGGGAGTTAACACTGAAGCTTTCTTT.

This clonotype showed up many times. This chain joins TRBV28 and TRBJ2-7, with a tentative D call TRBD2 (6 bases). Germline V gene lookup returns CDR1 MDHEN and CDR2 SYDVKM. V was pared by 4 bases and J by 6 bases, with 19 bases between. The CDR3 is 15 amino acids. This CDR3 is CASSSRRREGLEQYF. The CDR3 nucleotides are TGTGCCAGCAGTTCCCGCAGGCGGGAAGGCCTCGAGCAGTACTTC.

This clonotype was recorded many times. This chain connects TRBV29-1 to TRBJ1-2; D unresolved. The V gene's germline CDR1 is SQVTM and CDR2 ANQGSEA. This CDR3 comprises 15 residues. The CDR3 bases are TGCAGTGTTAAACCTCGACCGGACTTCCCGCCGGGCTACACCTTC. Its protein is CSVKPRPDFPPGYTF.